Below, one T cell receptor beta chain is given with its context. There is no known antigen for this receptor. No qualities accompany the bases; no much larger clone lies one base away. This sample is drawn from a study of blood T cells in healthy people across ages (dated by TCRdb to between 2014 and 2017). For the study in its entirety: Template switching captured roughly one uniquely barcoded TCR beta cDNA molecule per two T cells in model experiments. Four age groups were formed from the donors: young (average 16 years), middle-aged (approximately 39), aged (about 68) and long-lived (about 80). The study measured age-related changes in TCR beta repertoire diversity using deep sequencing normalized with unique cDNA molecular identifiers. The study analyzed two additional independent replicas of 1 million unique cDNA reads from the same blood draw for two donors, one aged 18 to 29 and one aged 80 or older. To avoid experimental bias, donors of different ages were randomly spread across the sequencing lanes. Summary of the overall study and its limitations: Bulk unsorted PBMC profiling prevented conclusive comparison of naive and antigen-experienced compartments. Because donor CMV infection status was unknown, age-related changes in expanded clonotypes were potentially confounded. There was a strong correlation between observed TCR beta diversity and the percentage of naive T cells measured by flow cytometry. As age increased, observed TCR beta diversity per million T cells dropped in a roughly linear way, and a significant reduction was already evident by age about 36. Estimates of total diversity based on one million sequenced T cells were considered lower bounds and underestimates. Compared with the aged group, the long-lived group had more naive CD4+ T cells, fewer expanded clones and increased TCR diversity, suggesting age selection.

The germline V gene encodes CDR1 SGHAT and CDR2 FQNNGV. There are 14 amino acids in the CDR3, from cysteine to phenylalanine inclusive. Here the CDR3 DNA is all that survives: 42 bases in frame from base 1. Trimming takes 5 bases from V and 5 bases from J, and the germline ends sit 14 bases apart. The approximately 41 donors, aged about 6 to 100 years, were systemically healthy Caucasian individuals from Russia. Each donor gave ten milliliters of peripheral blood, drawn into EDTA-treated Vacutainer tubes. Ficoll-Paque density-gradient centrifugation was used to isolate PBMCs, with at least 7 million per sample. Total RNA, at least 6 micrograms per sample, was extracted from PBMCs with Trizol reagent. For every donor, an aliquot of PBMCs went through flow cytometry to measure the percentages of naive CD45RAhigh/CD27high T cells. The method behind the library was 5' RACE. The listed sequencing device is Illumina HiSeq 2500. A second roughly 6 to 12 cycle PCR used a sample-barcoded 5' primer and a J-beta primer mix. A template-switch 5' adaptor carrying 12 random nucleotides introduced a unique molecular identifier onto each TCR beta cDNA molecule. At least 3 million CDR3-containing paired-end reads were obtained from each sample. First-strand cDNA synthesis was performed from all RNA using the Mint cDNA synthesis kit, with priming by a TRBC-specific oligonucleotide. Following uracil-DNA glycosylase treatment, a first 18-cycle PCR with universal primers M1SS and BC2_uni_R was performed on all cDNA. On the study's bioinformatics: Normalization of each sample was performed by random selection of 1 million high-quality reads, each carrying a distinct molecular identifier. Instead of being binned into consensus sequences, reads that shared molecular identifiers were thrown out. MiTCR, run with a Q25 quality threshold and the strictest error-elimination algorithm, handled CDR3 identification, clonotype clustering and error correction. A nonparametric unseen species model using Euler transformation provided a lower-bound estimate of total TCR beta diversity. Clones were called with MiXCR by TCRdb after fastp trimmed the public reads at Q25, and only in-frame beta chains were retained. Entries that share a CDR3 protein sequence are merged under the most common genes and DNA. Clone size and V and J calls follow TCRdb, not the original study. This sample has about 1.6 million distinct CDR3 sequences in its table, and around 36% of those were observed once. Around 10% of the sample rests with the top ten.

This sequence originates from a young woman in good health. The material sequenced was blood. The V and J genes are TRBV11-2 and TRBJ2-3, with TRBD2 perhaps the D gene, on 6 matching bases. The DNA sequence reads TGTGCCAGCAGCCCGGGACTCTTTGGAGATACGCAGTATTTT. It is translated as CASSPGLFGDTQYF.